Each of the 30 T cell receptor beta chains below was sequenced from the same sample in a study of blood T cell repertoires in COVID-19. The repertoire was sequenced with immunoSEQ multiplex PCR; TCRdb's copy has only in-frame clones and lacks some. The sample yields about 410,000 clones, 70% to 90% seen once. Material: peripheral blood. The receptors stem from a woman in her 40s with COVID-19, enrolled during active disease.

V usage is TRBV27 and J usage is TRBJ1-2, with D unclear. In germline, CDR1 is MNHEY, CDR2 SMNVEV (reference sequence). The CDR3 covers 14 residues. Deletions cut 10 bases from V and 2 bases from J, with 17 bases between. CDR3 DNA: TGTGCCACCTCAAGAGCCCAAGAGAACTATGGCTACACCTTC. Translated: CATSRAQENYGYTF.

V gene TRBV3-1 (or the pseudogene TRBV3-2) combines with J gene TRBJ1-3; TRBD1 is a possible D gene (6 bases). V lost 4 bases to trimming and J lost 4 bases, with 17 bases between them. CDR1 is LGHDT, CDR2 YNNKEL, per germline (reference sequence). This CDR3 spans 16 amino acids. The CDR3 region has the DNA TGTGCCAGCAGCCCGCATCCGACCGACAGGGGAAACACCATATATTTT. Translation gives CASSPHPTDRGNTIYF.

The rearrangement links TRBV5-1 to TRBJ1-5; D is perhaps TRBD1 (5 bases). The CDR3 is 14 residues long. The germline V and J ends were trimmed by 4 bases and 6 bases, with 14 bases remaining between them. Germline V gene sequence: CDR1 SGHRS, CDR2 YFSETQ. The CDR3 nucleotides are TGCGCCAGCAGCCGAGACCCCGGGGGTCAGCCCCAGCATTTT. This sequence encodes CASSRDPGGQPQHF.

The chain couples TRBV27 to TRBJ2-7; 8 bases fit TRBD2. J lost 4 bases, V lost 5 bases, and 7 bases had no gene match. This CDR3 spans 14 amino acids. Germline V CDR1 and CDR2: MNHEY, SMNVEV (reference sequence). The CDR3 DNA follows: TGTGCCAGCAGTCGAATGACTAGCGCGTACGAGCAGTACTTC. Amino acid sequence: CASSRMTSAYEQYF.

V usage is TRBV7-9 and J usage is TRBJ1-1; unclear D gene. The germline V gene has CDR1 SEHNR and CDR2 FQNEAQ (reference sequence). CDR3 length: 14 amino acids. The ends were cut back, 1 base at V and 1 base at J, with 7 bases in the middle. CDR3 region: CASSLEPGNTEAFF. For the CDR3, the DNA is TGTGCCAGCAGCTTAGAACCAGGGAACACTGAAGCTTTCTTT.

The chain is built from TRBV6-2 or TRBV6-3 and TRBJ2-1; TRBD2 matches at 10 bases. This CDR3 has 16 amino acids. CDR1 MNHEY and CDR2 SVGEGT come from the germline V gene. The trim removed 3 bases at V and 7 bases at J, leaving 9 bases unmatched. The DNA for the CDR3 is TGTGCCAGCAGTTATTCCCAGCGGGGGGGTGGGAATGAGCAGTTCTTC. This translates into CASSYSQRGGGNEQFF.

This clone has a single count. V gene TRBV2 combines with J gene TRBJ1-2; 8 nucleotides align to TRBD1. Germline V gives CDR1 SNHLY, CDR2 FYNNEI. The CDR3 contains 14 residues. The CDR3: CTSGETGENSGYTF. The CDR3 DNA sequence: TGTACATCGGGGGAGACAGGGGAGAATTCGGGCTACACCTTC.

The CDR3 nucleotides are TGTGCCAGCAGCTCGTCAGTACAGGTAATGGAACAGTACTTC. Translation gives CASSSSVQVMEQYF. The genes are TRBV5-5 and TRBJ2-7; possibly TRBD1 for D (5 bases). Trimming shortened V by 3 bases and J by 10 bases, and 20 bases separated the two germline ends. The CDR3 length is 14 residues. Germline V gene sequence: CDR1 SGHKS, CDR2 YYEKEE (reference sequence).

V gene TRBV28 combines with J gene TRBJ2-6; weak D call: TRBD2 (5 bases). The CDR3 loop spans 15 amino acids. CDR1 is MDHEN, CDR2 SYDVKM, per germline. Trimming cost V 3 bases and J 4 bases, with 10 bases left between them. The DNA of the CDR3 is TGTGCCAGCAGTTTTATCGGGGTAGGGGCCAACGTCCTGACTTTC. This codes for CASSFIGVGANVLTF.

Note on this clone: Other nucleotide sequences in the sample specify the same CDR3. This chain uses TRBV6-5 with TRBJ1-1; D may be TRBD1 (6 bases). The germline gives CDR1 MNHEY, CDR2 SVGAGI. The CDR3 is 14 amino acids. Trimming cost V 2 bases and J 0 bases, with 7 bases left between them. CDR3 residues: CASSYQGLNTEAFF. The CDR3 DNA follows: TGTGCCAGCAGTTACCAGGGGCTGAACACTGAAGCTTTCTTT.

This chain uses TRBV30 with TRBJ2-5, with TRBD2 matching 7 bases. CDR3 length equals 15 residues. V lost 2 bases, J lost 1 base, and 7 bases stayed unmatched. CDR1 GTSNPN and CDR2 SVGIG come from the germline V gene (reference sequence). The CDR3 DNA follows: TGTGCCTGGAGTCTCACTCGGGGGGTCCAAGAGACCCAGTACTTC. Translation gives CAWSLTRGVQETQYF.

V usage is TRBV29-1 and J usage is TRBJ2-3, with TRBD1 as a possible D gene (6 bases). This CDR3 has 12 residues. V was clipped by 7 bases and J by 3 bases, with 11 bases between them. Germline V CDR1 and CDR2: SQVTM, ANQGSEA. CDR3 DNA sequence: TGCAGCGGACAAACAGGGACAGATACGCAGTATTTT. This encodes CSGQTGTDTQYF.

The V call is TRBV7-8, the J call TRBJ2-7, with D possibly matching TRBD2 (5 bases). CDR1 is SGHVS, CDR2 FQNEAQ, per germline. This CDR3 has 16 amino acids. The germline V and J ends were trimmed by 1 base and 1 base, with 14 bases remaining between them. The CDR3 sequence is CASSLVGVLGSYEQYF. CDR3 bases: TGTGCCAGCAGCTTAGTCGGGGTATTGGGGTCCTACGAGCAGTACTTC. The entire variable domain, with the rest obtained from reference TRBV7-8 and TRBJ2-7, is as follows: GAGVSQSPRYKVAKRGQDVALRCDPISGHVSLFWYQQALGQGPEFLTYFQNEAQLDKSGLPSDRFFAERPEGSVSTLKIQRTQQEDSAVYLCASSLVGVLGSYEQYFGPGTRLTVT.

This chain connects TRBV19 to TRBJ2-1, with 8 bases that match TRBD2. The CDR3 runs 14 residues. Germline values: CDR1 LNHDA, CDR2 SQIVND (reference sequence). With 4 bases clipped from V and 8 bases from J, the junction kept 7 bases outside the gene matches. The CDR3 is CASSTRTSWDEQFF. CDR3 DNA sequence: TGTGCCAGTAGTACCCGGACTAGCTGGGATGAGCAGTTCTTC.

V gene TRBV6-2 or TRBV6-3 combines with J gene TRBJ2-1; D is ambiguous. The length of the CDR3 is 17 residues. V lost 0 bases and J 0 bases, leaving 12 bases between the germline ends. Germline CDR1 reads MNHEY; CDR2 reads SVGEGT. This CDR3 reads CASSYSRTFSSYNEQFF. In DNA form, the CDR3 reads TGTGCCAGCAGTTACTCCCGCACCTTCAGCTCCTACAATGAGCAGTTCTTC.

This clone appeared a single time. This chain connects TRBV15 to TRBJ2-1, with 12 bases identical to TRBD2. V dropped 0 bases and J dropped 7; count of bases not matched to a gene: 13. Germline V gives CDR1 LNHNV, CDR2 YYDKDF (reference sequence). The CDR3 loop spans 19 amino acids. The CDR3 loop reads CATSRDPSLSSGGVNEQFF. The CDR3 DNA reads TGTGCCACCAGCAGAGATCCCTCTCTTTCTAGCGGGGGGGTAAATGAGCAGTTCTTC.

The chain uses TRBV28 and TRBJ1-5; D unresolved. The V gene lost 10 bases and the J gene lost 1 base, with 17 bases spanning the gap. Germline assignment: CDR1 MDHEN and CDR2 SYDVKM. There are 15 residues in the CDR3. The CDR3 DNA reads as TGTGCCACCCATTCCGCGGCCGGGAGCAATCAGCCCCAGCATTTT. This sequence encodes CATHSAAGSNQPQHF.

The chain uses TRBV5-4 and TRBJ1-2; 9 nucleotides align to TRBD1. The CDR3 is 14 residues long. V was clipped by 4 bases and J by 3 bases; unmatched bases: 4. Germline lookup yields CDR1 SGHNT and CDR2 YYREEE (reference sequence). The CDR3 DNA reads as TGTGCCAGCAGCCCGGACAGGGGCTACTATGGCTACACCTTC. Residues: CASSPDRGYYGYTF. Together with reference TRBV5-4 and TRBJ1-2, the CDR3 gives the full variable domain: ETGVTQSPTHLIKTRGQQVTLRCSSQSGHNTVSWYQQALGQGPQFIFQYYREEENGRGNFPPRFSGLQFPNYSSELNVNALELDDSALYLCASSPDRGYYGYTFGSGTRLTVV.

The J gene is TRBJ1-6, the V gene TRBV28; 7 bases map to TRBD1. The trim removed 2 bases at V and 10 bases at J, leaving 8 bases unmatched. This CDR3 spans 15 amino acids. Germline loops: CDR1 MDHEN, CDR2 SYDVKM. This CDR3 is CASSLVDREKSPLHF. In nucleotides, the CDR3 is TGTGCCAGCAGTTTAGTAGACAGGGAGAAATCACCCCTCCACTTT.

The chain recombines TRBV10-3 with TRBJ2-3; 9 bases fit TRBD1. The CDR3 loop spans 15 amino acids. CDR1 and CDR2 from the germline V gene are ENHRY and SYGVKD. J lost 2 bases, V lost 6 bases, and 6 bases had no gene match. The CDR3 loop reads CAIRAGQGFTDTQYF. The CDR3, as DNA: TGTGCCATCAGGGCGGGACAGGGCTTCACAGATACGCAGTATTTT.

The chain carries TRBV7-2 and TRBJ2-7, with D possibly being TRBD2 (6 bases). Germline V gene sequence: CDR1 SGHTA, CDR2 FQGNSA. The CDR3 covers 12 residues. Trimming stripped 5 bases from V and 7 bases from J, with 12 bases between. This chain's CDR3 is CASSPPGGEQYF. The CDR3 DNA reads TGTGCCAGCAGCCCCCCCGGGGGTGAGCAGTACTTC.

CDR3 in DNA: TGTGCCAGCAGTCAGGGGCCTTCTGGGGCCAACGTCCTGACTTTC. Translation gives CASSQGPSGANVLTF. The chain uses TRBV2 and TRBJ2-6, with a weak D call TRBD1 (6 bases). The germline V and J ends were trimmed by 5 bases and 1 base, with 9 bases remaining between them. The CDR3 has 15 amino acids. The V gene's germline CDR1 is SNHLY and CDR2 FYNNEI. Drawing the rest from reference TRBV2 and TRBJ2-6, the complete variable domain is EPEVTQTPSHQVTQMGQEVILRCVPISNHLYFYWYRQILGQKVEFLVSFYNNEISEKSEIFDDQFSVERPDGSNFTLKIRSTKLEDSAMYFCASSQGPSGANVLTFGAGSRLTVL.

This chain connects TRBV5-1 to TRBJ1-1; TRBD1 agrees at 7 bases. The CDR3 length is 13 residues. Losses at the gene ends were 6 bases for V and 1 base for J; bases not matched to a gene: 3. Germline CDR1 SGHRS, CDR2 YFSETQ. In nucleotides, the CDR3 is TGCGCCAGCACCGGACAGGAGAACACTGAAGCTTTCTTT. It is translated as CASTGQENTEAFF.

This chain joins TRBV10-2 and TRBJ1-3, with D hard to call. The germline V and J ends were trimmed by 3 bases and 0 bases, with 6 bases remaining between them. Germline V CDR1 and CDR2: WSHSY, SAAADI. CDR3 length: 14 residues. As DNA, the CDR3 is TGCGCCAGCAGTGACGGAGACTCTGGAAACACCATATATTTT. Protein product: CASSDGDSGNTIYF.

The gene calls are TRBV7-2 and TRBJ2-1, with unresolved D. This CDR3 is built from 11 residues. V lost 5 bases and J lost 7, with 6 bases in between. Germline V gives CDR1 SGHTA, CDR2 FQGNSA. The CDR3 loop is CASSPVNEQFF. The CDR3 DNA sequence: TGTGCCAGCAGCCCTGTAAATGAGCAGTTCTTC.

This rearrangement joins TRBV3-1 (or the pseudogene TRBV3-2) to TRBJ1-1; D ambiguous. The ends were cut back, 1 base at V and 6 bases at J, with 3 bases in the middle. Germline CDR1 and CDR2: LGHDT and YNNKEL (reference sequence). The CDR3 sequence is 11 residues long. CDR3 residues: CASSQGAEAFF. DNA for the CDR3: TGTGCCAGCAGCCAAGGCGCTGAAGCTTTCTTT.

This rearrangement joins TRBV7-8 to TRBJ2-5, with TRBD1 identical over 11 bases. J gave up 3 bases and V 1 base, and 7 bases lay outside the gene matches. Germline-derived CDR1 and CDR2 are SGHVS and FQNEAQ. The CDR3 covers 17 residues. The chain's CDR3 is CASSLVPGTGGEETQYF. CDR3 bases: TGTGCCAGCAGCTTAGTCCCCGGGACAGGGGGAGAAGAGACCCAGTACTTC.

V and J are TRBV7-3 and TRBJ1-5; TRBD1 agrees at 9 bases. The CDR3 runs 15 residues. Germline V gene sequence: CDR1 SGHTA, CDR2 FQGTGA. With V trimmed by 4 bases and J by 6 bases, 7 bases remained unmatched. The CDR3 coding sequence is TGTGCCAGCAGCTCCACAGGGGGCGCGGGTCAGCCCCAGCATTTT. Translated, it gives CASSSTGGAGQPQHF.

This chain connects TRBV27 to TRBJ1-1, with D possibly being TRBD1 (5 bases). The CDR3 loop spans 15 amino acids. Germline V CDR1 and CDR2: MNHEY, SMNVEV (reference sequence). With 7 bases removed from V and 6 bases from J, the gap between germline ends came to 21 bases. The CDR3 spells CASTGHTKGFPEAFF. The CDR3 DNA sequence: TGTGCCAGCACCGGACACACTAAGGGTTTCCCTGAAGCTTTCTTT.

As for this clone: This same CDR3 is encoded by further DNA sequences in the sample. This chain uses TRBV4-1 with TRBJ2-2; weak D call: TRBD2 (6 bases). Looked up from germline, CDR1 is MGHRA and CDR2 is YSYEKL. CDR3 length equals 16 residues. Trimming left V 1 base short and J 1 base short, with 10 bases between. CDR3 amino acids: CASSQVGRVNTGELFF. Here the CDR3 DNA reads TGCGCCAGCAGCCAAGTCGGGAGAGTGAACACCGGGGAGCTGTTTTTT.